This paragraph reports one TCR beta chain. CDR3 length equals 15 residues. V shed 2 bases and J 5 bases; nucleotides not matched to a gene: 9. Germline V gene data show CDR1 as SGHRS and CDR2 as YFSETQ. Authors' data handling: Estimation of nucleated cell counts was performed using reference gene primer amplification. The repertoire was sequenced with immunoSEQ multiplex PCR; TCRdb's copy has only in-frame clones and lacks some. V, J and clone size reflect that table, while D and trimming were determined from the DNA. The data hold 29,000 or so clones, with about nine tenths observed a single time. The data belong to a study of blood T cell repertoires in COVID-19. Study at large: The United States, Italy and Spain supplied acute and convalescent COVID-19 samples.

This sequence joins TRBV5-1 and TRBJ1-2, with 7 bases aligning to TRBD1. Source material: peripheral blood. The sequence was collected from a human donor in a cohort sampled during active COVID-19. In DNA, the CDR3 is TGCGCCAGCAGCTTATCAGGGGGAGAAGGGTATGGCTACACCTTC. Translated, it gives CASSLSGGEGYGYTF.